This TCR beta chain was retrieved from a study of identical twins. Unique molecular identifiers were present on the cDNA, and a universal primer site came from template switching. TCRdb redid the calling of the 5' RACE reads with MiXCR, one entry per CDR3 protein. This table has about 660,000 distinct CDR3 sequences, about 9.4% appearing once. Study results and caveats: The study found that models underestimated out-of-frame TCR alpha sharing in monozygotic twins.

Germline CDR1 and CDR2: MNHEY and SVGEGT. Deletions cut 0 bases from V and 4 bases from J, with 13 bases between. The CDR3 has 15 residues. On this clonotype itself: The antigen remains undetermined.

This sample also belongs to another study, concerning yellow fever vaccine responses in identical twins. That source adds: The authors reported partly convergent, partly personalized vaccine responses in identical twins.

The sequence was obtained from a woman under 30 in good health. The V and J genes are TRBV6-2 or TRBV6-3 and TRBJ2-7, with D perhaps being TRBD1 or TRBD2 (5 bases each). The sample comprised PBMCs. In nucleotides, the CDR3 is TGTGCCAGCAGTTACTCGGGGACGGAACTTTACGAGCAGTACTTC. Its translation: CASSYSGTELYEQYF.